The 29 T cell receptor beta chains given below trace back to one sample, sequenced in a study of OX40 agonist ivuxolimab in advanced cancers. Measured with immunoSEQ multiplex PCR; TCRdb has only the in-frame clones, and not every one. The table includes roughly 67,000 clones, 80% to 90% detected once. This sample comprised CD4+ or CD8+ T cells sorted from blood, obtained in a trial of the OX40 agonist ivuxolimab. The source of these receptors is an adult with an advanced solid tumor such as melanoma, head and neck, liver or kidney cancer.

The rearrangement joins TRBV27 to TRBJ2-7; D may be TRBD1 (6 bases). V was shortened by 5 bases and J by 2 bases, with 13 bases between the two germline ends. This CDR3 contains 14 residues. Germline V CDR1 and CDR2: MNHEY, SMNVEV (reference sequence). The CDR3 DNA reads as TGTGCCAGCAGTGCGAGGACAGTAACCTACGAGCAGTACTTC. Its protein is CASSARTVTYEQYF.

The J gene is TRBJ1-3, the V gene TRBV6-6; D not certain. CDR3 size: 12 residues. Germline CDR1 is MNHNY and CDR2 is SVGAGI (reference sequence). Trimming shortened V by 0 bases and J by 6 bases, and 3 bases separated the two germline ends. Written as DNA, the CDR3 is TGTGCCAGCAGTTACTCTCTAAACACCATATATTTT. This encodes CASSYSLNTIYF.

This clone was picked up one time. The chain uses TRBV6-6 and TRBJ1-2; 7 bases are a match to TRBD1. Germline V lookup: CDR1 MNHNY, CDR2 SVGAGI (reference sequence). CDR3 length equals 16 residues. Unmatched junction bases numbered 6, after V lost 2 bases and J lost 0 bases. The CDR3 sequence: CASSYTGTAANYGYTF. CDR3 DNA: TGTGCCAGCAGTTACACCGGGACAGCCGCTAACTATGGCTACACCTTC.

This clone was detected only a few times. CDR3 residues: CAWNRGSQETQYF. CDR3 sequence (DNA): TGTGCCTGGAATCGGGGGTCGCAAGAGACCCAGTACTTC. The chain carries TRBV30 and TRBJ2-5, with D perhaps matching TRBD2 (6 bases). This CDR3 has 13 residues. V was shortened by 4 bases and J by 2 bases, with 11 bases between the two germline ends. Germline assignment: CDR1 GTSNPN and CDR2 SVGIG (reference sequence).

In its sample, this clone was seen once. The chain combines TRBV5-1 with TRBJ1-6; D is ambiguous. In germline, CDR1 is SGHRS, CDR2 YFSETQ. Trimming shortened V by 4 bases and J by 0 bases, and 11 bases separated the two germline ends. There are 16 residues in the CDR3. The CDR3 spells CASSPTSGSYNSPLHF. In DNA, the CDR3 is TGCGCCAGCAGCCCCACCAGTGGCTCCTATAATTCACCCCTCCACTTT.

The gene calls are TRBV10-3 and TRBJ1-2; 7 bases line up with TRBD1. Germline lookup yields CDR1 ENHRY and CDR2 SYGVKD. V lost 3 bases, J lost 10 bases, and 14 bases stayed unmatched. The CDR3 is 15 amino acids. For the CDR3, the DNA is TGTGCCATCAGTGATTCTGCGAACAGGGGCCCATCCTACACCTTC. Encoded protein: CAISDSANRGPSYTF.

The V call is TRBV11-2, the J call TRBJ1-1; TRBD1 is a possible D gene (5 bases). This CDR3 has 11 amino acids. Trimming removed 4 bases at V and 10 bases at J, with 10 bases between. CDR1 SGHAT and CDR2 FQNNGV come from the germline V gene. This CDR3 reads CASSWGLGAFF. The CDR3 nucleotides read TGTGCCAGCAGCTGGGGCCTGGGAGCTTTCTTT.

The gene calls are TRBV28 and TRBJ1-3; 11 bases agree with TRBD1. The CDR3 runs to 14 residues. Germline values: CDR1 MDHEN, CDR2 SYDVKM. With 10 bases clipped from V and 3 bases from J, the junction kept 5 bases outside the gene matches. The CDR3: CATRTGGSGNTIYF. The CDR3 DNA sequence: TGTGCCACCCGGACAGGGGGCAGTGGAAACACCATATATTTT.

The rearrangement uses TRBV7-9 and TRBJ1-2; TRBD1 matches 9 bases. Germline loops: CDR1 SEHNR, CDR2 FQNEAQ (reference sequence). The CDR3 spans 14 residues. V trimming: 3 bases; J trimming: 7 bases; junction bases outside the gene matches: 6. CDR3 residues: CASSFPGQGAGYTF. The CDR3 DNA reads TGTGCCAGCAGCTTCCCGGGACAGGGCGCTGGCTACACCTTC.

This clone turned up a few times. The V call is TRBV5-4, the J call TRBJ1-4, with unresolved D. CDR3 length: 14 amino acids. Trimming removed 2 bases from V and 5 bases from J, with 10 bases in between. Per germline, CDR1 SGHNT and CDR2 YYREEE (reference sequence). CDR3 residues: CASSLGGRNEKLFF. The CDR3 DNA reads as TGTGCCAGCAGCTTAGGCGGAAGGAATGAAAAACTGTTTTTT.

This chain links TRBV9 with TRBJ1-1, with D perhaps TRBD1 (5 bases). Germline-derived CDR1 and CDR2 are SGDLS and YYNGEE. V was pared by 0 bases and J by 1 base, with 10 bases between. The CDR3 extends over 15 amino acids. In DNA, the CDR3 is TGTGCCAGCAGCGTAGAGATAGGGGCGAACACTGAAGCTTTCTTT. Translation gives CASSVEIGANTEAFF. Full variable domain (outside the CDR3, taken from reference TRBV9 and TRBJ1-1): DSGVTQTPKHLITATGQRVTLRCSPRSGDLSVYWYQQSLDQGLQFLIQYYNGEERAKGNILERFSAQQFPDLHSELNLSSLELGDSALYFCASSVEIGANTEAFFGQGTRLTVV.

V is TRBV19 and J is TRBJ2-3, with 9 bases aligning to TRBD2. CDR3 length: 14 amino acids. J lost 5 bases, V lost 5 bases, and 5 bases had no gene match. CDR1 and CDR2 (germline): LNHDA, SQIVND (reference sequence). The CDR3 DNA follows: TGTGCCAGTAGTGAGCGGGGGGTGAAAGATACGCAGTATTTT. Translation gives CASSERGVKDTQYF.

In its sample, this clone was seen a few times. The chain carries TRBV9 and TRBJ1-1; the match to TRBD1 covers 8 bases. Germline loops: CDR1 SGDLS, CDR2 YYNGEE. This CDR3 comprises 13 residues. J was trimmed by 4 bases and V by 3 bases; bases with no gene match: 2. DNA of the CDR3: TGTGCCAGCAGCGCACAGGGGGTCACTGAAGCTTTCTTT. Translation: CASSAQGVTEAFF.

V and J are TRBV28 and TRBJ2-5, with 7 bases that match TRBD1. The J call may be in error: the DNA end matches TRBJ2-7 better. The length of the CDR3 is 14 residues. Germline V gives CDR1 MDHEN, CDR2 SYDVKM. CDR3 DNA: TGTGCCAGCATAGGGACAGTCATCTCCTACGAGCAGTACTTC. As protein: CASIGTVISYEQYF.

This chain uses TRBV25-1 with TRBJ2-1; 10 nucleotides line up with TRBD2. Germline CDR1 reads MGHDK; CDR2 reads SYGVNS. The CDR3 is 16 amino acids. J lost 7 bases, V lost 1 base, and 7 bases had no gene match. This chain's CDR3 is CASSEFLSGGVNEQFF. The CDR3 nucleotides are TGTGCCAGCAGTGAATTTCTCAGCGGGGGGGTTAATGAGCAGTTCTTC.

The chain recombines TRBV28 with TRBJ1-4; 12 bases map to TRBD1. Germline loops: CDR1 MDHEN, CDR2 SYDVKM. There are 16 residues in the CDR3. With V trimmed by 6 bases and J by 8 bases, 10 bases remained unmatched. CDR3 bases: TGTGCCAGCAGGCCTAACGCCGGGACAGGGGGCGAAAAACTGTTTTTT. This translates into CASRPNAGTGGEKLFF.

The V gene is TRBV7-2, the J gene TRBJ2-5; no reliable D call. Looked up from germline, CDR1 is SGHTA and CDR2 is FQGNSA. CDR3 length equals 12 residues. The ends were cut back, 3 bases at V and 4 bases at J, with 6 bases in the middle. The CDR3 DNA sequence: TGTGCCAGCAGCTTCCCAGGAGAGACCCAGTACTTC. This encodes CASSFPGETQYF.

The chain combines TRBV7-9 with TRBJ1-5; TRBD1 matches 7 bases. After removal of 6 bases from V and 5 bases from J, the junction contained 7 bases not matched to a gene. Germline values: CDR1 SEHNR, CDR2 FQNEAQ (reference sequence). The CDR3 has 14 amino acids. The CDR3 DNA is TGTGCCAGCAGTATAGGGGGCTCTGATCAGCCCCAGCATTTT. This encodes CASSIGGSDQPQHF.

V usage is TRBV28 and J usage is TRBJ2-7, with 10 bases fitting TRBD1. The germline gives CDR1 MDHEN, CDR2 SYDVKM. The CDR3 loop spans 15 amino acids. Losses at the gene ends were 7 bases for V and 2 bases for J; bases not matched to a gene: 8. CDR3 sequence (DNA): TGTGCCAGCAACCTACCGGGACAGGGGACCTACGAGCAGTACTTC. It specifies CASNLPGQGTYEQYF.

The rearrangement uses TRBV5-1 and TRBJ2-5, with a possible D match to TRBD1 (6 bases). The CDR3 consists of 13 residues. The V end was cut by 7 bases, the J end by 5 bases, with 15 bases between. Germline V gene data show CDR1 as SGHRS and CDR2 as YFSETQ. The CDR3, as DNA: TGCGCCAGCTCGGTACAGGGAACGGAGACCCAGTACTTC. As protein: CASSVQGTETQYF. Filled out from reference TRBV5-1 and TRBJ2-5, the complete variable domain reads KAGVTQTPRYLIKTRGQQVTLSCSPISGHRSVSWYQQTPGQGLQFLFEYFSETQRNKGNFPGRFSGRQFSNSRSEMNVSTLELGDSALYLCASSVQGTETQYFGPGTRLLVL.

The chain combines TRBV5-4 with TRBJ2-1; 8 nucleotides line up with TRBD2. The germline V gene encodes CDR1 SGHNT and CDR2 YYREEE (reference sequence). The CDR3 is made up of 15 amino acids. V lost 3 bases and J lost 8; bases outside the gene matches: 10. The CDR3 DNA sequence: TGTGCCAGCAGCTCAAGCGGGAGTGTGGCCTATGAGCAGTTCTTC. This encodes CASSSSGSVAYEQFF.

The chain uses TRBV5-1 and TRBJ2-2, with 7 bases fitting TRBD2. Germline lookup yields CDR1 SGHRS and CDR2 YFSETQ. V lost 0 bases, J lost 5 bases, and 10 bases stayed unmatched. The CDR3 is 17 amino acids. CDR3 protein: CASSLGPSGTMTGELFF. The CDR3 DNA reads TGCGCCAGCAGCTTGGGTCCTAGCGGTACCATGACCGGGGAGCTGTTTTTT.

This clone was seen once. Here the CDR3 reads CAWSVQGPETQYF. The CDR3, as DNA: TGTGCCTGGAGTGTACAGGGTCCAGAGACCCAGTACTTC. This chain joins TRBV30 and TRBJ2-5; D perhaps matches TRBD1 (6 bases). CDR3 length: 13 amino acids. CDR1 and CDR2 from the germline V gene are GTSNPN and SVGIG (reference sequence). V lost 0 bases and J lost 4, with 9 bases in between.

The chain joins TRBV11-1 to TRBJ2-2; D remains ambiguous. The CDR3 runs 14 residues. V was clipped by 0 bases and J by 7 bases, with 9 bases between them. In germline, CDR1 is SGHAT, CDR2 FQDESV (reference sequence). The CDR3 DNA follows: TGTGCCAGCAGCTTAGCGCGCCGGATCGGGGAGCTGTTTTTT. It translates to CASSLARRIGELFF. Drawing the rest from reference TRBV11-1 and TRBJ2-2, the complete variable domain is EAEVAQSPRYKITEKSQAVAFWCDPISGHATLYWYRQILGQGPELLVQFQDESVVDDSQLPKDRFSAERLKGVDSTLKIQPAELGDSAMYLCASSLARRIGELFFGEGSRLTVL.

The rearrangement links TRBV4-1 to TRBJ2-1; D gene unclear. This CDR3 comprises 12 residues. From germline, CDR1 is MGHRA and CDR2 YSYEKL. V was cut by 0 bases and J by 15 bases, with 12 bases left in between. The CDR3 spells CASSQEGRSTFF. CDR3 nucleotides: TGCGCCAGCAGCCAAGAGGGCCGCAGTACGTTCTTC.

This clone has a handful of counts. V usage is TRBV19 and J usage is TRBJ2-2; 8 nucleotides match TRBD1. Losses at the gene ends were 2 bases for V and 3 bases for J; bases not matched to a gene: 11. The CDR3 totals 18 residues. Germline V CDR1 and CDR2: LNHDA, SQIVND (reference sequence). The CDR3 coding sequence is TGTGCCAGTAGTATATTCGAGACAGGGGACCGCGACACCGGGGAGCTGTTTTTT. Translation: CASSIFETGDRDTGELFF.

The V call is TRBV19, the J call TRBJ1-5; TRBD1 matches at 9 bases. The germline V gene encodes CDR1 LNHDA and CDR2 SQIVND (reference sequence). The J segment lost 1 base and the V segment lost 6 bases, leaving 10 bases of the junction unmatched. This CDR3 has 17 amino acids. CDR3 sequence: CASSGQGWKRSNQPQHF. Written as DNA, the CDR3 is TGTGCCAGTAGCGGACAGGGGTGGAAACGGAGCAATCAGCCCCAGCATTTT.

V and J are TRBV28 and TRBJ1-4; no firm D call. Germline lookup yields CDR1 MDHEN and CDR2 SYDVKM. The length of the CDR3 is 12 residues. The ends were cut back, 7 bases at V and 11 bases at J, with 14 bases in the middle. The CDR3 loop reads CASNVSAGKLFF. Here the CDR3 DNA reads TGTGCCAGCAATGTTTCGGCAGGCAAACTGTTTTTT.

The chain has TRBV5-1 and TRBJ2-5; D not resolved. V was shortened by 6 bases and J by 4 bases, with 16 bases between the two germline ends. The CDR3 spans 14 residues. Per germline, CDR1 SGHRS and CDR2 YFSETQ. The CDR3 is CASTHGFSVETQYF. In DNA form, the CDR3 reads TGCGCCAGCACGCATGGGTTCAGCGTAGAGACCCAGTACTTC.